One sample yielded the 26 T cell receptor beta chains listed below, sequenced in a study of technical replicates of blood from a handful of donors (dated by TCRdb to 2016 to 2017). Library preparation employed the immunoSEQ multiplex PCR assay. TCRdb mirrors the immuneACCESS table, restricted to in-frame sequences. Some clones are absent from its copies; in checked studies, under half trace to an unresolved V gene, and the reason for the others is unknown. The sample records about 74,000 clones, roughly 94% of which are singletons. Under 0.3% of the sample goes to the ten largest clones. Sequencing used T cells isolated from PBMCs. The receptors were gathered from a human donor in good health.

The rearrangement joins TRBV5-4 to TRBJ2-4, with 8 bases identical to TRBD2. The germline V gene encodes CDR1 SGHNT and CDR2 YYREEE (reference sequence). The CDR3 is 16 amino acids. The V segment lost 0 bases and the J segment 4 bases; nucleotides outside the gene matches: 6. The DNA for the CDR3 is TGTGCCAGCAGCTTGGGACCGAGCGGGGGTAAAAACATTCAGTACTTC. Its protein is CASSLGPSGGKNIQYF.

V is TRBV9 and J is TRBJ1-2; D uncertain. The germline V gene has CDR1 SGDLS and CDR2 YYNGEE. The ends were cut back, 0 bases at V and 6 bases at J, with 12 bases in the middle. The CDR3 runs to 14 residues. The CDR3: CASSVEEISNGYTF. In DNA, the CDR3 is TGTGCCAGCAGCGTAGAGGAGATTAGTAATGGCTACACCTTC.

V gene TRBV29-1 combines with J gene TRBJ2-1; 12 bases map to TRBD2. The CDR3 totals 20 residues. Germline V gene lookup returns CDR1 SQVTM and CDR2 ANQGSEA. V was clipped by 6 bases and J by 3 bases; unmatched bases: 21. CDR3 sequence (DNA): TGCAGCGTGAGAGCCTTGGGCCTAGCGGGAGGGACCTTAGGCTACAATGAGCAGTTCTTC. It specifies CSVRALGLAGGTLGYNEQFF.

The CDR3 DNA is TGTGCCAGCAGCGGACAGGGTCCTAATGAAAAACTGTTTTTT. This gives the protein CASSGQGPNEKLFF. V and J are TRBV9 and TRBJ1-4; 7 bases are shared with TRBD1. CDR3 length equals 14 residues. Looked up from germline, CDR1 is SGDLS and CDR2 is YYNGEE. J was trimmed by 3 bases and V by 3 bases; bases with no gene match: 2.

The chain has TRBV4-2 and TRBJ2-3; 12 positions agree with TRBD2. V shed 0 bases, J shed 4 bases, and the junction held 8 bases outside the gene matches. Germline V lookup: CDR1 LGHNA, CDR2 YNFKEQ. There are 18 residues in the CDR3. The CDR3 reads CASSQEGRLAGGPDTQYF. The CDR3 nucleotides read TGTGCCAGCAGCCAAGAGGGGCGGCTAGCGGGGGGGCCAGATACGCAGTATTTT.

This clone is a singleton in its sample. The gene calls are TRBV5-6 and TRBJ2-2; D possibly corresponds to TRBD1 (5 bases). Germline V lookup: CDR1 SGHDT, CDR2 YYEEEE. This CDR3 is built from 14 residues. V was cut by 2 bases and J by 1 base, with 6 bases left in between. CDR3 bases: TGTGCCAGCAGCTTTGGACAGAACACCGGGGAGCTGTTTTTT. This gives the protein CASSFGQNTGELFF.

The chain couples TRBV2 to TRBJ1-5, with a weak D call TRBD1 (5 bases). The CDR3 loop spans 16 amino acids. CDR1 is SNHLY and CDR2 is FYNNEI in the germline V gene. The V and J ends lost 8 bases and 6 bases respectively, with 23 bases between them. The CDR3 region has the DNA TGTGCCAGCGTCATCACCAGGGATTATTTGTCTCAGCCCCAGCATTTT. It codes for CASVITRDYLSQPQHF.

This sequence joins TRBV28 and TRBJ2-1, with 7 bases that match TRBD1. The CDR3 length is 14 residues. The V and J ends lost 2 bases and 7 bases, in that order; junction bases with no gene match: 5. CDR1 is MDHEN, CDR2 SYDVKM, per germline. The CDR3 coding sequence is TGTGCCAGCAGTTTAAGGGACAGTTTTAATGAGCAGTTCTTC. The encoded protein is CASSLRDSFNEQFF.

V and J are TRBV5-1 and TRBJ2-7; TRBD2 matches 10 bases. The V gene's germline CDR1 is SGHRS and CDR2 YFSETQ. V lost 6 bases and J lost 10; bases outside the gene matches: 4. There are 11 residues in the CDR3. The CDR3: CASNSGRFQYF. In nucleotides, the CDR3 is TGCGCCAGCAATAGCGGGAGGTTCCAGTACTTC.

The CDR3 sequence is CASSPGTDEQYF. DNA of the CDR3: TGTGCCAGCAGCCCTGGGACAGACGAGCAGTACTTC. The V and J genes are TRBV6-5 and TRBJ2-7; 7 bases line up with TRBD1. This CDR3 is 12 amino acids long. V was clipped by 6 bases and J by 5 bases; unmatched bases: 4. CDR1 and CDR2 (germline): MNHEY, SVGAGI.

The chain has TRBV28 and TRBJ2-7, with a possible D match to TRBD1 (6 bases). Germline CDR1 reads MDHEN; CDR2 reads SYDVKM. The CDR3 length is 14 residues. Trimming removed 10 bases from V and 5 bases from J, with 21 bases in between. The CDR3 loop is CATVTGTWSHEQYF. The CDR3 DNA reads as TGTGCCACCGTCACCGGGACATGGAGTCACGAGCAGTACTTC.

The V and J genes are TRBV12-5 and TRBJ1-1, with 9 positions matching TRBD1. The CDR3 has 17 amino acids. CDR1 LGHNT and CDR2 FRNRAP come from the germline V gene. With 4 bases clipped from V and 12 bases from J, the junction kept 21 bases outside the gene matches. The CDR3 here is CASGSGRDRVNVFGTFF. The CDR3 bases are TGTGCTAGTGGTTCGGGCCGGGACAGGGTAAACGTTTTCGGGACTTTCTTT.

The gene calls are TRBV9 and TRBJ2-3; 13 nucleotides align to TRBD2. J lost 2 bases, V lost 4 bases, and 10 bases had no gene match. The germline gives CDR1 SGDLS, CDR2 YYNGEE. This CDR3 contains 18 residues. As DNA, the CDR3 is TGTGCCAGCAGCACGGCCTTGGGACTAGCGGGGAACACAGATACGCAGTATTTT. This translates into CASSTALGLAGNTDTQYF.

V and J are TRBV11-3 and TRBJ2-7, with 9 bases matching TRBD1. From germline, CDR1 is SGHNT and CDR2 YENEEA. This CDR3 has 14 residues. Trimming at V came to 4 bases and at J to 3 bases, leaving 4 bases not matched to a gene. CDR3 nucleotides: TGTGCCAGCAGCTCGAGGGACAGGGTCTACGAGCAGTACTTC. It translates to CASSSRDRVYEQYF.

The chain joins TRBV20-1 to TRBJ2-7; D is ambiguous. The CDR3 length is 11 residues. Germline V gene sequence: CDR1 DFQATT, CDR2 SNEGSKA (reference sequence). V lost 7 bases and J lost 0, with 7 bases in between. The CDR3 DNA reads as TGCAGTGGAGGTACCTCCTACGAGCAGTACTTC. This sequence encodes CSGGTSYEQYF.

V is TRBV19 and J is TRBJ2-7; D gene uncertain. V lost 2 bases and J 7 bases, leaving 9 bases between the germline ends. Germline CDR1 reads LNHDA; CDR2 reads SQIVND (reference sequence). The CDR3 length is 12 residues. The CDR3 spells CASSITPQEQYF. The CDR3 nucleotides are TGTGCCAGTAGTATAACCCCACAGGAGCAGTACTTC.

This chain links TRBV14 with TRBJ2-1; 10 bases are a match to TRBD2. The CDR3 is 16 amino acids. With V trimmed by 2 bases and J by 7 bases, 8 bases remained unmatched. Looked up from germline, CDR1 is SGHDN and CDR2 is FVKESK. CDR3 nucleotide sequence: TGTGCCAGCAGCCAAATAGGGACTAGCGTTTGGAATGAGCAGTTCTTC. It specifies CASSQIGTSVWNEQFF.

The chain uses TRBV2 and TRBJ1-5, with 7 nucleotides matching TRBD1. V shed 10 bases, J shed 2 bases, and the junction held 11 bases outside the gene matches. In germline, CDR1 is SNHLY, CDR2 FYNNEI. This CDR3 spans 15 amino acids. The CDR3 sequence is CAISRTGQGNQPQHF. The CDR3 bases are TGTGCCATCTCCAGAACCGGACAGGGCAATCAGCCCCAGCATTTT.

This clone was counted between two and nine times. The chain has TRBV4-1 and TRBJ1-1, with D unclear. Germline V CDR1 and CDR2: MGHRA, YSYEKL. Trimming stripped 6 bases from V and 4 bases from J, with 12 bases between. This CDR3 contains 13 residues. The CDR3 protein is CASRLAAGTEAFF. CDR3 nucleotide sequence: TGCGCCAGCAGGCTAGCAGCTGGCACTGAAGCTTTCTTT.

This chain links TRBV4-2 with TRBJ1-1; TRBD1 matches at 12 bases. The CDR3 covers 15 residues. V trimming: 4 bases; J trimming: 3 bases; junction bases outside the gene matches: 3. Germline CDR1 and CDR2: LGHNA and YNFKEQ. In DNA, the CDR3 is TGTGCCAGCAGCCCGGGACAGGGGGCGGACACTGAAGCTTTCTTT. Translating gives CASSPGQGADTEAFF.

The V call is TRBV11-2, the J call TRBJ2-1; perhaps TRBD2 as D (6 bases). This CDR3 contains 17 residues. V was clipped by 2 bases and J by 9 bases, with 23 bases between them. Germline CDR1 and CDR2: SGHAT and FQNNGV. Written as DNA, the CDR3 is TGTGCCAGCAGCTTAAGGTTTAATCATCGCGGGAATGTTGAGCAGTTCTTC. Protein product: CASSLRFNHRGNVEQFF.

The rearrangement links TRBV5-4 to TRBJ1-1, with D maybe TRBD1 (6 bases). From germline, CDR1 is SGHNT and CDR2 YYREEE (reference sequence). The CDR3 extends over 16 amino acids. Deletions cut 0 bases from V and 1 base from J, with 13 bases between. DNA for the CDR3: TGTGCCAGCAGCTTGGTTGGCCAACAGGGGAACACTGAAGCTTTCTTT. It translates to CASSLVGQQGNTEAFF.

The gene calls are TRBV11-3 and TRBJ2-3; possible D gene TRBD2, 7 bases. V was pared by 5 bases and J by 5 bases, with 17 bases between. This CDR3 comprises 15 residues. The germline CDR1 and CDR2 sequences are SGHNT and YENEEA. Here the CDR3 reads CASSPNREGIDTQYF. The CDR3 DNA is TGTGCCAGCAGCCCAAACAGGGAGGGAATAGATACGCAGTATTTT.

The CDR3 DNA reads as TGCGCCAGCAGCATAGACAGGGACGCTGGAAACACCATATATTTT. Translating gives CASSIDRDAGNTIYF. This chain connects TRBV5-1 to TRBJ1-3, with 7 bases identical to TRBD1. The CDR3 contains 15 residues. From germline, CDR1 is SGHRS and CDR2 YFSETQ. V trimming: 4 bases; J trimming: 2 bases; junction bases outside the gene matches: 6.

The chain couples TRBV6-5 to TRBJ1-1; maybe TRBD1 (6 bases). The V end was cut by 5 bases, the J end by 4 bases, with 14 bases between. Per germline, CDR1 MNHEY and CDR2 SVGAGI. This CDR3 has 14 amino acids. The CDR3 coding sequence is TGTGCCAGCAGTACCACTCCAGGGGCCACTGAAGCTTTCTTT. This translates into CASSTTPGATEAFF.

This chain uses TRBV19 with TRBJ1-6; D may be TRBD1 (5 bases). Germline values: CDR1 LNHDA, CDR2 SQIVND (reference sequence). CDR3 length equals 16 residues. Trimming took off 2 bases at V and 1 base at J, with 9 bases between the two ends. For the CDR3, the DNA is TGTGCCAGTAGTATATCGGAGGGGTCCTATAATTCACCCCTCCACTTT. Encoded protein: CASSISEGSYNSPLHF.